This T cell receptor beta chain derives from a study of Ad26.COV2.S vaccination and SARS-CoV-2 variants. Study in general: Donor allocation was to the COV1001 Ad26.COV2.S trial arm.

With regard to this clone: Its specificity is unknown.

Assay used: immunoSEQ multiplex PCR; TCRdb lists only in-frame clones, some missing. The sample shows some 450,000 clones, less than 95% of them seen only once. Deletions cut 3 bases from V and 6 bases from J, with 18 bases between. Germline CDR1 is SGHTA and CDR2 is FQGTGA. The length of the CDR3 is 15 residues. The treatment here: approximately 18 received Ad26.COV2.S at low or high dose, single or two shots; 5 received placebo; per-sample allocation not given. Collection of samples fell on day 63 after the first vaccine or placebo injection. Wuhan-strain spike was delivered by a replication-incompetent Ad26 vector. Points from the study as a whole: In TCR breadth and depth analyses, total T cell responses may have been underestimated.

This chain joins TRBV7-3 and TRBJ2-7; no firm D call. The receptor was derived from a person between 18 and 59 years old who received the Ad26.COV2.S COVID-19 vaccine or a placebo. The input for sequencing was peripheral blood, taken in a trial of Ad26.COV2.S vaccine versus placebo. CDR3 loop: CASSLDVSVFSEQYF. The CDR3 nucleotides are TGTGCCAGCAGCTTGGACGTGTCGGTCTTCTCCGAGCAGTACTTC. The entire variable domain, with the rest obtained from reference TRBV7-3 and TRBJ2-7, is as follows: GAGVSQTPSNKVTEKGKYVELRCDPISGHTALYWYRQSLGQGPEFLIYFQGTGAADDSGLPNDRFFAVRPEGSVSTLKIQRTERGDSAVYLCASSLDVSVFSEQYFGPGTRLTVT.